This T cell receptor (beta chain) came from a study of CD8+CD57+ T cells in acquired aplastic anemia. For the study at large: DNA from sorted CD4+ and CD8+ cells averaged about 3.2 ug. Findings of the study overall: CD8+ Simpson's diversity showed no significant patient-control difference. Overlapping CD8+ CDR3 repertoires of patients and controls contained roughly 27 shared sequences.

Points on this clonotype: The antigen is undetermined.

Profiles of TCR beta VDJ and CDR3 were generated from a genomic DNA template. TCRdb recomputed calls from the reads with MiXCR, one row per CDR3 protein. The sample has some 240,000 distinct CDR3 sequences, about 37% seen once; the top ten hold around 1.1%. Germline CDR1 reads SGHRS; CDR2 reads YFSETQ. CDR3 size: 14 residues. Trimming stripped 2 bases from V and 2 bases from J, with 9 bases between. Source material: sorted CD4+, CD8+, or CD8+CD57+ T cells (not recorded which) from PBMCs. The chain joins TRBV5-1 to TRBJ2-3; D is unclear. This TCR was recovered from a human donor in good health, serving as a control. This CDR3 is CASSLIQITDTQYF. The CDR3 bases are TGCGCCAGCAGCTTAATACAGATCACAGATACGCAGTATTTT. The full variable domain, rest sourced from reference TRBV5-1 and TRBJ2-3, is KAGVTQTPRYLIKTRGQQVTLSCSPISGHRSVSWYQQTPGQGLQFLFEYFSETQRNKGNFPGRFSGRQFSNSRSEMNVSTLELGDSALYLCASSLIQITDTQYFGPGTRLTVL.